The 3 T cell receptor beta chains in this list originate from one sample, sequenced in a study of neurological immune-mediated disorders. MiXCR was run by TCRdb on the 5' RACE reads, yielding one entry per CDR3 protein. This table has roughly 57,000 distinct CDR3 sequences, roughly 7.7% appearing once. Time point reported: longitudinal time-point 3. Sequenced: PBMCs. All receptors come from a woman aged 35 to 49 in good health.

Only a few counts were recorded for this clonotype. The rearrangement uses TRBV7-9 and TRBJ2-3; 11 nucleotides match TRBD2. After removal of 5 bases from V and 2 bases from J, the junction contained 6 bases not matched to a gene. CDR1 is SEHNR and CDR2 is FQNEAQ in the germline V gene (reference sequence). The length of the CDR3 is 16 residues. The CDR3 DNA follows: TGTGCCAGCAGCCCGGGACTAGCGGAGATCACAGATACGCAGTATTTT. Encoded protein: CASSPGLAEITDTQYF.

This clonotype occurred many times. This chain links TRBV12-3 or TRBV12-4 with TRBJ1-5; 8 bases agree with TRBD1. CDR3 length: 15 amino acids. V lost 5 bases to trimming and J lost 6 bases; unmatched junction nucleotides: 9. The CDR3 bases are TGTGCCAGCAGTCGAGGACAGGGTGGCCCTCAGCCCCAGCATTTT. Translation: CASSRGQGGPQPQHF.

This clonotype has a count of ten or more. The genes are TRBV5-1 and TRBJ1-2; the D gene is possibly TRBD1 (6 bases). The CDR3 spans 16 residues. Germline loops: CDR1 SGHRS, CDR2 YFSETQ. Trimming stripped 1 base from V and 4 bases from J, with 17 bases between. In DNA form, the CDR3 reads TGCGCCAGCAGCTTGAGTACCGGGGGCCCTTTCTATGGCTACACCTTC. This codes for CASSLSTGGPFYGYTF.